This T cell receptor (beta chain) was captured in a study of CD8 T cells in ankylosing spondylitis. Study results and limitations: There were earlier reports of some motif variants in reactive arthritis synovial fluid and blood. CD8+ cells made up the disease-linked clones, which were relatively rare in peripheral blood. Clones linked to disease were reported to show significant enrichment in matched ankylosing spondylitis synovial fluid. Ankylosing spondylitis blood appeared to be characterized by a TCR beta motif of fewer than ten highly homologous variants.

Germline V gene sequence: CDR1 SGHTA, CDR2 FQGNSA. Trimming removed 2 bases from V and 6 bases from J, with 14 bases in between. The CDR3 extends over 15 amino acids. 5'-RACE, quantitative and with molecular barcodes, yielded the TCR beta libraries. MiXCR, applied by TCRdb to the 5' RACE reads, yields one record per CDR3 protein. The table includes about 540,000 distinct CDR3 sequences, 12% detected once. Of note for this clonotype: The antigen is not known.

This TCR was sampled from a male donor with ankylosing spondylitis. Sequencing was performed on blood, either unsorted or a sorted T cell fraction (not recorded which). V is TRBV7-2 and J is TRBJ1-5, with D perhaps matching TRBD1 (6 bases). The CDR3 DNA follows: TGTGCCAGCAGCTTAACAGGGTTAGGTACTCAGCCCCAGCATTTT. Protein: CASSLTGLGTQPQHF.